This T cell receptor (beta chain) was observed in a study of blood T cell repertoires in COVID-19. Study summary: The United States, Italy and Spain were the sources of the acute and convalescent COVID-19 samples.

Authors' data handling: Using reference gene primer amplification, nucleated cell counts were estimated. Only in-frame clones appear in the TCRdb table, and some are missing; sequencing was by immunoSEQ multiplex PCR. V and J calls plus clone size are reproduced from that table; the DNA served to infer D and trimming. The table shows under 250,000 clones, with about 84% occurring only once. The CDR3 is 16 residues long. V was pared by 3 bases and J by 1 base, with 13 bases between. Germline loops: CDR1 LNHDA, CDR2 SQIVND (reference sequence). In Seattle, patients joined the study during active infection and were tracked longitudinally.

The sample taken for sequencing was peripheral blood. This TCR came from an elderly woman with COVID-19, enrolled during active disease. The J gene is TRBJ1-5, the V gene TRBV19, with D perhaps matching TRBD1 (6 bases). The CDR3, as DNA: TGTGCCAGTAGTATCGGGGGGCGCCTGAGCAATCAGCCCCAGCATTTT. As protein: CASSIGGRLSNQPQHF.